This record covers a single T cell receptor beta chain. The CDR3 contains 15 residues. From germline, CDR1 is PRHDT and CDR2 FYEKMQ (reference sequence). V gave up 6 bases and J gave up 1 base; unmatched junction bases: 8. The record originates from a study of blood T cell repertoires in COVID-19. Here immunoSEQ multiplex PCR was the method, and the copy in TCRdb shows in-frame clones only, minus some. The sample carries 120,000 to 150,000 clones, just under 85% recorded once. The rearrangement uses TRBV13 and TRBJ1-1, with TRBD1 matching over 7 bases. The sequence was collected from a woman in her 40s with active or convalescent COVID-19. Sequencing was done on a sample of peripheral blood. CDR3 coding DNA: TGTGCCAGCAGTCTGTCCAGGGGGAGGAACACTGAAGCTTTCTTT. Residues: CASSLSRGRNTEAFF.